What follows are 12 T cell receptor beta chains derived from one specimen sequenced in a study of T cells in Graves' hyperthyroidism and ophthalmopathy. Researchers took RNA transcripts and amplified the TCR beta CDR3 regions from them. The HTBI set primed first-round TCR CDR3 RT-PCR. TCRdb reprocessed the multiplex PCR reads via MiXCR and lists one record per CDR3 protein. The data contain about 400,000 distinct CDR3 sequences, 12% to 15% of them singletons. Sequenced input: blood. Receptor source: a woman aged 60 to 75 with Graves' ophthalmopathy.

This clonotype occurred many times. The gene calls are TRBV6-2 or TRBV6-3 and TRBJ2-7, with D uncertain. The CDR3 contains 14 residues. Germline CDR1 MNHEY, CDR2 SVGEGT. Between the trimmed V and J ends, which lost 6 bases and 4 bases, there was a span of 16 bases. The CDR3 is CASSLDPSAYEQYF. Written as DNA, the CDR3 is TGTGCCAGCAGCCTCGACCCTTCGGCGTACGAGCAGTACTTC.

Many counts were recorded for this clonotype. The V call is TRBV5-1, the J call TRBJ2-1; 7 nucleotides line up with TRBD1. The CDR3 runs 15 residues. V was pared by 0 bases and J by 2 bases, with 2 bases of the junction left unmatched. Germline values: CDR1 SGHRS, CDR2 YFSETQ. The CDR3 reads CASSLGGTAYNEQFF. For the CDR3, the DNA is TGCGCCAGCAGCTTGGGGGGGACAGCCTACAATGAGCAGTTCTTC.

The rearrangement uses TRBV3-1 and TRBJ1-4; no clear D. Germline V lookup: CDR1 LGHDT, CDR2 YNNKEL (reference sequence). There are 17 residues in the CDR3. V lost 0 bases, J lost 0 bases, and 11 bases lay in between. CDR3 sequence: CASSQDRTHATNEKLFF. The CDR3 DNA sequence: TGTGCCAGCAGCCAAGATCGCACGCATGCAACTAATGAAAAACTGTTTTTT.

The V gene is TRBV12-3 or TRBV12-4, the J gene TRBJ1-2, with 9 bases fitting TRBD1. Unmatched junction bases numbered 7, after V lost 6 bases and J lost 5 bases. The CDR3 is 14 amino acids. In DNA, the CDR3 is TGTGCCAGCAGGGGACAGGGAGTTCAATATGGCTACACCTTC. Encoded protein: CASRGQGVQYGYTF.

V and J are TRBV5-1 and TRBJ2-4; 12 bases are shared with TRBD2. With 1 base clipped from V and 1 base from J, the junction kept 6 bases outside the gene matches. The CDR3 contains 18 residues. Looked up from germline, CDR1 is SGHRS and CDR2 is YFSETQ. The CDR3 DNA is TGCGCCAGCAGCTTGATGCTAGCGGGAGGGCGCGCCAAAAACATTCAGTACTTC. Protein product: CASSLMLAGGRAKNIQYF.

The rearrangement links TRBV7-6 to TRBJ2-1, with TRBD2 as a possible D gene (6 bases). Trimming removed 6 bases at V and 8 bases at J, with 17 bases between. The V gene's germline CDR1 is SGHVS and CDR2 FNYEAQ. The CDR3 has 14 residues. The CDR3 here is CASSRRGAGDEQFF. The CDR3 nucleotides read TGTGCCAGCAGTCGACGCGGGGCGGGCGATGAGCAGTTCTTC.

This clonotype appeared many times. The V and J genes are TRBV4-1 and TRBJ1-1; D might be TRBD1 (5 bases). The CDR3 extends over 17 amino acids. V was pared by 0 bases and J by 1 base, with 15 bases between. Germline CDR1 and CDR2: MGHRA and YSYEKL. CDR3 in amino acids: CASSQDHRLYKNTEAFF. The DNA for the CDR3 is TGCGCCAGCAGCCAAGATCACAGGTTGTATAAGAACACTGAAGCTTTCTTT.

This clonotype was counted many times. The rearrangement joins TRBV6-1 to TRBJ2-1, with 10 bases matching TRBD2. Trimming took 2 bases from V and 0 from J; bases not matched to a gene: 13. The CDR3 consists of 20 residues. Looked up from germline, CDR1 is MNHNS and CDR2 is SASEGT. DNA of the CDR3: TGTGCCAGCAGTGAAAACCCGCTAGCGGGAGCCTTTAGCTCCTACAATGAGCAGTTCTTC. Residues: CASSENPLAGAFSSYNEQFF.

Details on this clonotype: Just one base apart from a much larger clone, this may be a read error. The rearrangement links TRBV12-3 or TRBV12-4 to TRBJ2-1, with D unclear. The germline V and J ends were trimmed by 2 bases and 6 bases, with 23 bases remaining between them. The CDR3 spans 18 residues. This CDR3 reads CASSLKLPIGFLGNEQFF. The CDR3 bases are TGTGCCAGCAGTTTAAAGCTCCCAATTGGGTTTTTAGGCAATGAGCAGTTCTTC.

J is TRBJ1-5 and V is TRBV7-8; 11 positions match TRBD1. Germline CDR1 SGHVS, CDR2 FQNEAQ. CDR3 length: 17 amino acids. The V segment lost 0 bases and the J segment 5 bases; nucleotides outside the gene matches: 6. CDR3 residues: CASSLAPGQGADQPQHF. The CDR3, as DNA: TGTGCCAGCAGCTTAGCCCCCGGACAGGGGGCCGATCAGCCCCAGCATTTT.

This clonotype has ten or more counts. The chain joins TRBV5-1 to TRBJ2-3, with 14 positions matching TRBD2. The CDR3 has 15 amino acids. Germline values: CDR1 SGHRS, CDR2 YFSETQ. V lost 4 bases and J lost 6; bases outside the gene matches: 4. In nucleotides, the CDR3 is TGCGCCAGCAGCACTGGGACTAGCGGGAGTGATACGCAGTATTTT. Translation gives CASSTGTSGSDTQYF. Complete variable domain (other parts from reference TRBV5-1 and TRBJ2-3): KAGVTQTPRYLIKTRGQQVTLSCSPISGHRSVSWYQQTPGQGLQFLFEYFSETQRNKGNFPGRFSGRQFSNSRSEMNVSTLELGDSALYLCASSTGTSGSDTQYFGPGTRLTVL.

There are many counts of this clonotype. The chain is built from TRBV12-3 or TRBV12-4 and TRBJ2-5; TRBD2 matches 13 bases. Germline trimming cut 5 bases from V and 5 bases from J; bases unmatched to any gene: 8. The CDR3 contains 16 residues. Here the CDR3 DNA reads TGTGCCAGCAGTCTCGGGACTAGCGGGATGACGGAGACCCAGTACTTC. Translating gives CASSLGTSGMTETQYF.